This T cell receptor (beta chain) derives from a study of cytomegalovirus exposure and HLA in healthy donors. Study-level findings and limits: In a later analysis, a missense DCLRE1C variant was linked to TCR beta V- and J-gene trimming. Cytomegalovirus association was listed for 150 to 200 TCR beta chains.

PCR employed 60 Vbeta and 13 Jbeta primers. Libraries were prepared by immunoSEQ multiplex PCR; TCRdb keeps only in-frame clonotypes and omits some of them. The sample records roughly 99,000 clones, approximately 84% being singletons. A word on this clone: Antigen: not known.

Participants comprised healthy donors of bone marrow. Unrecorded immune exposures were likely, despite nominal health at sampling. The receptor was isolated from a man aged 25 to 40 in good health and CMV-seronegative. Sequenced: PBMCs.

The DNA of the CDR3 is TGTGCCAGCAGCGCGGACAGGGGGGGTGGCTACACCTTC. The encoded protein is CASSADRGGGYTF. The V gene is TRBV5-4, the J gene TRBJ1-2; TRBD1 aligns across 10 bases. After removal of 4 bases from V and 7 bases from J, the junction contained 4 bases not matched to a gene. Germline V lookup: CDR1 SGHNT, CDR2 YYREEE (reference sequence). The CDR3 totals 13 residues.